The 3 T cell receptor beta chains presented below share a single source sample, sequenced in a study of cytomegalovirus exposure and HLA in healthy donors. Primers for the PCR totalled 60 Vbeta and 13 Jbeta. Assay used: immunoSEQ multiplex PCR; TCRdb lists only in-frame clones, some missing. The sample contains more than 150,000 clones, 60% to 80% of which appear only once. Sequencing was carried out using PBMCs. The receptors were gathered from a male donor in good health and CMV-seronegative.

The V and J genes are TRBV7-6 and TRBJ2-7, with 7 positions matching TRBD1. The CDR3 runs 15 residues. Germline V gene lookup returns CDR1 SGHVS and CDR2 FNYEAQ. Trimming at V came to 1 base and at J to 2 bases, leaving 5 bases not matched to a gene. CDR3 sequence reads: CASSLGQGAAYEQYF. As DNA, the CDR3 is TGTGCCAGCAGCTTAGGACAGGGTGCTGCCTACGAGCAGTACTTC.

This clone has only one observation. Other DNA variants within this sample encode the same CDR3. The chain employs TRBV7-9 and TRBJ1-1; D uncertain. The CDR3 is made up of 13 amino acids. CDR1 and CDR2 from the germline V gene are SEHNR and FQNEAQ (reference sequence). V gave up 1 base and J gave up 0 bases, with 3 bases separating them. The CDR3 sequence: CASSLDMNTEAFF. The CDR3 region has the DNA TGTGCCAGCAGCTTAGACATGAACACTGAAGCTTTCTTT.

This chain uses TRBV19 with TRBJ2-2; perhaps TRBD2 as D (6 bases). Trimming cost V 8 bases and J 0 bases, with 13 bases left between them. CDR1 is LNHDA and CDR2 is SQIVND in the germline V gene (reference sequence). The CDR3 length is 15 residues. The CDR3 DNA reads TGTGCCAGTTGCCGTAGCGGAGCGAACACCGGGGAGCTGTTTTTT. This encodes CASCRSGANTGELFF.